The 28 T cell receptor beta chains below were found in one sample sequenced in a study of T cell responses to AZD1222 COVID-19 vaccine. The protocol was immunoSEQ multiplex PCR, while the TCRdb copy is restricted to in-frame clones and leaves out a portion. The sample has 75,000 to 100,000 clones, 80% to 90% seen once. Sequencing was performed on peripheral blood, taken on day 0 of AZD1222 vaccination. These receptors were taken from an adult in good health.

This clone was observed a handful of times. This chain connects TRBV5-1 to TRBJ1-2, with a possible D match to TRBD1 (6 bases). The germline CDR1 and CDR2 sequences are SGHRS and YFSETQ. V lost 4 bases to trimming and J lost 6 bases, with 19 bases between them. CDR3 length: 15 residues. CDR3: CASSGIPGARDGYTF. In nucleotides, the CDR3 is TGCGCCAGCAGCGGGATTCCAGGGGCTAGGGATGGCTACACCTTC. Based on the CDR3 plus reference TRBV5-1 and TRBJ1-2, the full variable domain is KAGVTQTPRYLIKTRGQQVTLSCSPISGHRSVSWYQQTPGQGLQFLFEYFSETQRNKGNFPGRFSGRQFSNSRSEMNVSTLELGDSALYLCASSGIPGARDGYTFGSGTRLTVV.

The V and J genes are TRBV3-1 (or the pseudogene TRBV3-2) and TRBJ1-4, with a tentative D call TRBD1 (5 bases). The CDR3 sequence is 14 residues long. V shed 4 bases and J shed 7 bases, with 13 bases lying between them. CDR1 is LGHDT and CDR2 is YNNKEL in the germline V gene (reference sequence). CDR3 region: CASSRAYRSEKLFF. The CDR3 DNA reads TGTGCCAGCAGCCGAGCTTACAGGTCTGAAAAACTGTTTTTT.

The chain is built from TRBV6-5 and TRBJ1-1, with 12 bases matching TRBD1. The CDR3 is made up of 16 amino acids. The trim removed 4 bases at V and 4 bases at J, leaving 7 bases unmatched. Per germline, CDR1 MNHEY and CDR2 SVGAGI. The CDR3 nucleotides read TGTGCCAGCAGTTCCTCCGGGACAGGGGGCCTCACTGAAGCTTTCTTT. This encodes CASSSSGTGGLTEAFF.

The chain couples TRBV2 to TRBJ1-1; D not resolved. CDR3 size: 11 residues. CDR1 SNHLY and CDR2 FYNNEI come from the germline V gene. V gave up 10 bases and J gave up 0 bases, with 6 bases separating them. The CDR3 DNA sequence: TGTGCCAAGCAAATGAACACTGAAGCTTTCTTT. It is translated as CAKQMNTEAFF.

The chain joins TRBV6-1 to TRBJ1-1, with unresolved D. Germline V gene lookup returns CDR1 MNHNS and CDR2 SASEGT. V lost 2 bases to trimming and J lost 4 bases, with 8 bases between them. This CDR3 spans 13 amino acids. This CDR3 is CASSEIVTTEAFF. The CDR3 DNA reads TGTGCCAGCAGTGAAATTGTCACCACTGAAGCTTTCTTT.

The chain couples TRBV3-1 (or the pseudogene TRBV3-2) to TRBJ1-1; no clear D gene. This CDR3 has 18 residues. Germline assignment: CDR1 LGHDT and CDR2 YNNKEL (reference sequence). The V end was cut by 1 base, the J end by 0 bases, with 18 bases between. Here the CDR3 DNA reads TGTGCCAGCAGCCAAGTTCTGATTTTGACACAGCTGAACACTGAAGCTTTCTTT. Its translation is CASSQVLILTQLNTEAFF.

This sequence joins TRBV11-3 and TRBJ1-1; D possibly corresponds to TRBD1 (5 bases). CDR1 and CDR2 from the germline V gene are SGHNT and YENEEA. This CDR3 region has 13 residues. V lost 7 bases and J lost 1, with 10 bases in between. This chain's CDR3 is CASKGGANTEAFF. The CDR3 DNA reads TGTGCCAGCAAAGGAGGGGCGAACACTGAAGCTTTCTTT.

V usage is TRBV7-2 and J usage is TRBJ2-2, with D perhaps being TRBD1 or TRBD2 (6 bases each). This CDR3 spans 15 amino acids. Germline V gene sequence: CDR1 SGHTA, CDR2 FQGNSA. V was clipped by 0 bases and J by 5 bases, with 10 bases between them. The DNA of the CDR3 is TGTGCCAGCAGCTTAGCAATAGGGGGGACCGGGGAGCTGTTTTTT. Protein product: CASSLAIGGTGELFF.

CDR3 sequence (DNA): TGCAGCGTGGACAGGGGACTCCCAGATACGCAGTATTTT. It yields the protein CSVDRGLPDTQYF. The chain is built from TRBV29-1 and TRBJ2-3, with 9 bases lining up with TRBD1. V trimming: 6 bases; J trimming: 4 bases; junction bases outside the gene matches: 5. The CDR3 is 13 amino acids. CDR1 is SQVTM and CDR2 is ANQGSEA in the germline V gene.

The chain links TRBV7-9 to TRBJ1-2; D is unresolved. V lost 5 bases, J lost 2 bases, and 6 bases lay in between. The CDR3 is 12 residues long. CDR1 is SEHNR, CDR2 FQNEAQ, per germline (reference sequence). The CDR3: CASSPDNYGYTF. CDR3 nucleotide sequence: TGTGCCAGCAGCCCAGACAACTATGGCTACACCTTC.

The chain combines TRBV7-6 with TRBJ2-1; 7 bases are a match to TRBD2. V was pared by 2 bases and J by 4 bases, with 23 bases of the junction left unmatched. Germline V gene data show CDR1 as SGHVS and CDR2 as FNYEAQ. CDR3 size: 21 residues. The chain's CDR3 is CASSLLHYAGDKQTNYNEQFF. The CDR3 coding sequence is TGTGCCAGCAGCTTACTACACTACGCGGGGGATAAACAAACCAATTACAATGAGCAGTTCTTC.

This chain links TRBV3-1 (or the pseudogene TRBV3-2) with TRBJ1-3; D is uncertain. The CDR3 totals 15 residues. In germline, CDR1 is LGHDT, CDR2 YNNKEL (reference sequence). The germline V and J ends were trimmed by 0 bases and 2 bases, with 8 bases remaining between them. The CDR3 reads CASSQERSTGNTIYF. The CDR3, as DNA: TGTGCCAGCAGCCAAGAGCGGTCAACTGGAAACACCATATATTTT.

In this sample, this clone turned up a few times. J is TRBJ2-7 and V is TRBV4-1, with a tentative D call TRBD2 (5 bases). Trimming stripped 1 base from V and 2 bases from J, with 9 bases between. This CDR3 has 14 amino acids. CDR1 is MGHRA, CDR2 YSYEKL, per germline. The CDR3 bases are TGCGCCAGCAGCCAAGGGGGTAGCGCCTACGAGCAGTACTTC. Translation: CASSQGGSAYEQYF.

This sequence joins TRBV2 and TRBJ2-2; 10 bases match TRBD1. The CDR3 runs to 15 residues. V was clipped by 6 bases and J by 7 bases; unmatched bases: 8. Germline-derived CDR1 and CDR2 are SNHLY and FYNNEI. The chain's CDR3 is CASRVDRGRGGELFF. CDR3 in DNA: TGTGCCAGCAGAGTAGACAGGGGGCGCGGCGGGGAGCTGTTTTTT.

This clone was detected a few times. This chain joins TRBV18 and TRBJ2-2; 10 positions agree with TRBD1. This CDR3 is 16 amino acids long. The V and J ends lost 4 bases and 4 bases, in that order; junction bases with no gene match: 6. Germline V CDR1 and CDR2: KGHSH, LQKENI. The CDR3 DNA is TGTGCCAGCTCACTTACCGGGACAGGGGCCACCGGGGAGCTGTTTTTT. Its protein product is CASSLTGTGATGELFF.

The chain recombines TRBV5-1 with TRBJ2-5, with a tentative D call TRBD1 (6 bases). CDR1 is SGHRS and CDR2 is YFSETQ in the germline V gene. CDR3 length: 16 residues. V lost 5 bases and J 2 bases, leaving 19 bases between the germline ends. The CDR3 DNA follows: TGCGCCAGCAGTTGGTCCCCCGGGACACCTCAAGAGACCCAGTACTTC. Amino acids: CASSWSPGTPQETQYF.

The V call is TRBV3-1 (or the pseudogene TRBV3-2), the J call TRBJ1-2, with D possibly being TRBD1 (6 bases). The V gene's germline CDR1 is LGHDT and CDR2 YNNKEL (reference sequence). Trimming removed 1 base from V and 5 bases from J, with 20 bases in between. This CDR3 spans 17 amino acids. DNA of the CDR3: TGTGCCAGCAGCCAAGTGGGGGCGGGGTCCCCTTGGTATGGCTACACCTTC. The encoded protein is CASSQVGAGSPWYGYTF.

The chain couples TRBV15 to TRBJ2-1; 7 positions agree with TRBD2. CDR3 length: 17 amino acids. After removal of 0 bases from V and 2 bases from J, the junction contained 7 bases not matched to a gene. Germline loops: CDR1 LNHNV, CDR2 YYDKDF (reference sequence). The CDR3 reads CATSREPEAGPYNEQFF. The CDR3 DNA is TGTGCCACCAGCAGAGAGCCCGAAGCGGGGCCCTACAATGAGCAGTTCTTC.

V usage is TRBV2 and J usage is TRBJ2-5; D may be TRBD1 (7 bases). The germline V gene has CDR1 SNHLY and CDR2 FYNNEI. Trimming took off 4 bases at V and 5 bases at J, with 14 bases between the two ends. This CDR3 is 14 amino acids long. CDR3 bases: TGTGCCAGCAGTGCCGACAGGGCGGGGGAGACCCAGTACTTC. It codes for CASSADRAGETQYF.

The chain recombines TRBV7-2 with TRBJ2-3; 8 bases are a match to TRBD1. The V gene's germline CDR1 is SGHTA and CDR2 FQGNSA. This CDR3 region has 14 residues. V dropped 7 bases and J dropped 4; count of bases not matched to a gene: 7. CDR3 residues: CASTPDRVSDTQYF. For the CDR3, the DNA is TGTGCCAGCACCCCGGACAGGGTATCAGATACGCAGTATTTT.

The V call is TRBV30, the J call TRBJ1-6; D perhaps matches TRBD1 (5 bases). Per germline, CDR1 GTSNPN and CDR2 SVGIG (reference sequence). Deletions cut 5 bases from V and 7 bases from J, with 12 bases between. The CDR3 totals 13 residues. CDR3 amino acids: CAWADRSNSPLHF. The CDR3, as DNA: TGTGCCTGGGCTGACAGATCCAATTCACCCCTCCACTTT. Supplemented by reference TRBV30 and TRBJ1-6, the full variable domain reads SQTIHQWPATLVQPVGSPLSLECTVEGTSNPNLYWYRQAAGRGLQLLFYSVGIGQISSEVPQNLSASRPQDRQFILSSKKLLLSDSGFYLCAWADRSNSPLHFGNGTRLTVT.

J is TRBJ2-3 and V is TRBV2; D gene uncertain. The germline gives CDR1 SNHLY, CDR2 FYNNEI. The V and J ends lost 8 bases and 2 bases respectively, with 11 bases between them. The CDR3 runs 13 residues. The CDR3 DNA follows: TGTGCCAGCCAAGGGCCTTTCACAGATACGCAGTATTTT. Encoded protein: CASQGPFTDTQYF.

This clone appeared a single time. This chain joins TRBV18 and TRBJ2-2, with D possibly TRBD2 on 6 matching bases. Germline CDR1 reads KGHSH; CDR2 reads LQKENI. The CDR3 covers 17 residues. Deletions cut 0 bases from V and 0 bases from J, with 11 bases between. The CDR3: CASSPPAGSANTGELFF. The CDR3 DNA reads TGTGCCAGCTCACCACCGGCGGGGTCTGCGAACACCGGGGAGCTGTTTTTT.

V gene TRBV6-5 combines with J gene TRBJ1-1, with D possibly being TRBD1 (5 bases). The germline V and J ends were trimmed by 4 bases and 0 bases, with 12 bases remaining between them. CDR3 length equals 15 residues. The germline V gene encodes CDR1 MNHEY and CDR2 SVGAGI. CDR3 sequence reads: CASSSRTRMNTEAFF. Written as DNA, the CDR3 is TGTGCCAGCAGTTCACGGACACGAATGAACACTGAAGCTTTCTTT.

The V call is TRBV18, the J call TRBJ1-1; no reliable D call. V was cut by 8 bases and J by 0 bases, with 13 bases left in between. The CDR3 contains 14 residues. Germline CDR1 and CDR2: KGHSH and LQKENI. This chain's CDR3 is CASTEQQMNTEAFF. DNA for the CDR3: TGTGCCAGCACTGAACAGCAAATGAACACTGAAGCTTTCTTT.

This clone is a singleton in its sample. The chain combines TRBV2 with TRBJ2-5; 8 nucleotides align to TRBD2. The CDR3 loop spans 14 amino acids. Germline V lookup: CDR1 SNHLY, CDR2 FYNNEI. V lost 7 bases to trimming and J lost 5 bases; unmatched junction nucleotides: 9. The CDR3 sequence is CASNHGGALETQYF. The CDR3 DNA reads TGTGCCAGCAACCACGGGGGGGCCCTGGAGACCCAGTACTTC.

CDR3 nucleotides: TGTGCCAGCAGTTTACTAGAGGGGATTCAGCCCCAGCATTTT. It translates to CASSLLEGIQPQHF. The chain couples TRBV28 to TRBJ1-5; D may be TRBD1 (5 bases). Germline values: CDR1 MDHEN, CDR2 SYDVKM. The CDR3 covers 14 residues. Trimming shortened V by 2 bases and J by 6 bases, and 11 bases separated the two germline ends.

This rearrangement joins TRBV2 to TRBJ2-7; D remains unclear. The CDR3 spans 12 residues. V lost 0 bases and J lost 3, with 3 bases in between. Looked up from germline, CDR1 is SNHLY and CDR2 is FYNNEI. The CDR3 region is CASSEADYEQYF. The DNA for the CDR3 is TGTGCCAGCAGTGAAGCAGACTACGAGCAGTACTTC.